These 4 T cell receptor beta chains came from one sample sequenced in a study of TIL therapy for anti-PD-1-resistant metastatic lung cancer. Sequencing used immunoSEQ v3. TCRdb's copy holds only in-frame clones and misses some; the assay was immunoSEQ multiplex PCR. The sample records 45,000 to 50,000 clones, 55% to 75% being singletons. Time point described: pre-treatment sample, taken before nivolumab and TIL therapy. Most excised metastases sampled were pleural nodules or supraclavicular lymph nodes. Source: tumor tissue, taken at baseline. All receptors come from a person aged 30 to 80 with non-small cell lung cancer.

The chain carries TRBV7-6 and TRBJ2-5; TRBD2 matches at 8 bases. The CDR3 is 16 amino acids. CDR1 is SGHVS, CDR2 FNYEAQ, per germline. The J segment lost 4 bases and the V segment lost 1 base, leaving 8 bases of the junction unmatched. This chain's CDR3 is CASSLERAGGLETQYF. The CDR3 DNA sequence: TGTGCCAGCAGCTTAGAGAGGGCGGGGGGATTAGAGACCCAGTACTTC.

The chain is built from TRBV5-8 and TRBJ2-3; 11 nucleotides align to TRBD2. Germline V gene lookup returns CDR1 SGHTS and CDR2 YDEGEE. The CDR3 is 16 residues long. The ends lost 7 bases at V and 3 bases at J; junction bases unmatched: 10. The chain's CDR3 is CASDSGLAGRTDTQYF. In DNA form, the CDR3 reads TGTGCCAGCGACTCTGGACTAGCGGGTAGAACAGATACGCAGTATTTT.

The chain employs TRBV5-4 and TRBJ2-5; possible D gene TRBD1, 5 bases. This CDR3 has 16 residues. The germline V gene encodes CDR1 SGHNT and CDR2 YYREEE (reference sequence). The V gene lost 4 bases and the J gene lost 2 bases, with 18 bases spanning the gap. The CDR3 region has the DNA TGTGCCAGCAGCCCCAGGGCGATAGCTCGTCAAGAGACCCAGTACTTC. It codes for CASSPRAIARQETQYF. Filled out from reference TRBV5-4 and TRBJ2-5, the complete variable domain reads ETGVTQSPTHLIKTRGQQVTLRCSSQSGHNTVSWYQQALGQGPQFIFQYYREEENGRGNFPPRFSGLQFPNYSSELNVNALELDDSALYLCASSPRAIARQETQYFGPGTRLLVL.

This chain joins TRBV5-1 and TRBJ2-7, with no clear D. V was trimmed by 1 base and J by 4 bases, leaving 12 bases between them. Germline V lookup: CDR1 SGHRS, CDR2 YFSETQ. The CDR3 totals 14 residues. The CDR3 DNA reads TGCGCCAGCAGCTTGCGAGCAAGGAATTACGAGCAGTACTTC. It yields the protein CASSLRARNYEQYF.